A selection of T cell receptor beta chains follows, all from one sample in a study of blood T cell repertoires in COVID-19. Using immunoSEQ multiplex PCR, the repertoire was profiled, and TCRdb retains in-frame clones only, with some absent. The profile covers some 150,000 clones, with 80% to 90% appearing a single time and less than 2% taken by the ten largest. The specimen sequenced was peripheral blood. These TCRs come from a woman in her sixties or seventies with acute or convalescent COVID-19. Each CDR3 is given with its conserved first and last residue. The order of the fields is J gene, CDR3 length, V gene, D gene, clone size, CDR3 DNA, CDR3 protein. The D gene is left open where the match is weak. The listing skips clone size in some rows; elsewhere it reads once, few, many or a size class.

>TRBJ1-4|15|TRBV4-1|NA|NA
TGCGCCAGCAGCTTCGGGGTCGAGCCTAATGAAAAACTGTTTTTT
CASSFGVEPNEKLFF
>TRBJ2-2|15|TRBV9|TRBD2|once
TGTGCCAGCAGCGTTGGGGCGGGGGTCACCGGGGAGCTGTTTTTT
CASSVGAGVTGELFF
>TRBJ2-4|15|TRBV9|TRBD1|once
TGTGCCAGCAGCGCCGTGACAGGGGGCAAAAACATTCAGTACTTC
CASSAVTGGKNIQYF
>TRBJ2-1|15|TRBV6-6|NA|NA
TGTGCCAGCAGTTACTCCCGACAGGGAGGAGATGAGCAGTTCTTC
CASSYSRQGGDEQFF
>TRBJ1-1|13|TRBV14|NA|NA
TGTGCCAGCAGCCAGACAGGGAACACTGAAGCTTTCTTT
CASSQTGNTEAFF
>TRBJ1-6|16|TRBV6-2/TRBV6-3|NA|NA
TGTGCCAGCAGTTACTCCTCGACAGCAGTTAATTCACCCCTCCACTTT
CASSYSSTAVNSPLHF
>TRBJ2-1|17|TRBV4-2|NA|NA
TGTGCCAGCAGCTCAGAATTAGCGGCTAGCTCCTACAATGAGCAGTTCTTC
CASSSELAASSYNEQFF
>TRBJ2-2|15|TRBV5-5|NA|NA
TGTGCCAGCAACTCACAGGGTCTGAGGACCGGGGAGCTGTTTTTT
CASNSQGLRTGELFF
>TRBJ2-1|15|TRBV7-9|TRBD1|NA
TGTGCCAGCAGCACAGGGACAGGGGGCAACGATGAGCAGTTCTTC
CASSTGTGGNDEQFF
>TRBJ2-5|14|TRBV5-1|NA|few
TGCGCCAGCGGGTTGACAGGGCGGGGAGAGACCCAGTACTTC
CASGLTGRGETQYF
>TRBJ1-5|14|TRBV30|TRBD1|once
TGTGCCTGGAGTGTGGGGACAGATAATCAGCCCCAGCATTTT
CAWSVGTDNQPQHF
>TRBJ2-5|14|TRBV7-2|TRBD1|once
TGTGCCAGCAGCTTAGGGGACAGAGGGGAGACCCAGTACTTC
CASSLGDRGETQYF
>TRBJ1-2|13|TRBV7-8|NA|NA
TGTGCCAGCAGCTTGGACAGTCCTTATGGCTACACCTTC
CASSLDSPYGYTF
>TRBJ2-7|10|TRBV2|NA|NA
TGTGCCAGCGGCCGAAACGAGCAGTACTTC
CASGRNEQYF
>TRBJ1-4|14|TRBV7-9|TRBD1|NA
TGTGCCAGCAGTCTTACAGGGGGATTTGAAAAACTGTTTTTT
CASSLTGGFEKLFF
>TRBJ2-5|13|TRBV12-3/TRBV12-4|NA|NA
TGTGCCAGCAGTTCTCGGGGGAAAGAGACCCAGTACTTC
CASSSRGKETQYF
>TRBJ1-1|14|TRBV5-4|NA|NA
TGTGCCAGCAGCCCGGAGGACCTGGACACTGAAGCTTTCTTT
CASSPEDLDTEAFF
>TRBJ1-4|16|TRBV4-3|TRBD1|NA
TGCGCCAGCAGCCAAGCCGGGACAGCAACTAATGAAAAACTGTTTTTT
CASSQAGTATNEKLFF
>TRBJ1-1|12|TRBV29-1|NA|NA
TGCAGCGTTCTACAGGGGAACACTGAAGCTTTCTTT
CSVLQGNTEAFF
>TRBJ2-7|16|TRBV5-1|TRBD1|NA
TGCGCCAGCAGTTACGCCGGGACAGAGAGAACCTACGAGCAGTACTTC
CASSYAGTERTYEQYF
>TRBJ2-5|14|TRBV2|NA|NA
TGTGCCAGCAGTGAAGCGACGGGGCAAGAGACCCAGTACTTC
CASSEATGQETQYF
>TRBJ2-7|15|TRBV6-5|TRBD1|NA
TGTGCCAGCAGTTATTCCGGGACAGGGGGCGACGAGCAGTACTTC
CASSYSGTGGDEQYF
>TRBJ1-2|17|TRBV25-1|TRBD1|NA
TGTGCCAGCAGTGAAGTGACAGGGTTGGTTGGGGTATCTGGCTACACCTTC
CASSEVTGLVGVSGYTF